One sample yielded the 26 T cell receptor beta chains listed below, sequenced in a study of identical twins. MiXCR was run by TCRdb on the 5' RACE reads, yielding one entry per CDR3 protein. Here the sample spans 420,000 or so distinct CDR3 sequences, 18% being singletons. Sequencing input: naive T cells sorted from blood. These receptors originate from a man aged 50-60 years in good health.

The chain combines TRBV29-1 with TRBJ2-1; no firm D call. V lost 5 bases, J lost 3 bases, and 26 bases lay in between. Germline CDR1 and CDR2: SQVTM and ANQGSEA. The CDR3 is 18 residues long. The CDR3 is CSVNGAHFAGSLYNEQFF. DNA for the CDR3: TGCAGCGTTAACGGTGCTCATTTCGCCGGGTCCCTCTACAATGAGCAGTTCTTC.

The gene calls are TRBV4-1 and TRBJ2-6; D is perhaps TRBD1 (6 bases). V was shortened by 0 bases and J by 2 bases, with 23 bases between the two germline ends. The length of the CDR3 is 21 residues. Looked up from germline, CDR1 is MGHRA and CDR2 is YSYEKL. This CDR3 reads CASSQDRGTGLPFAGANVLTF. CDR3 in DNA: TGCGCCAGCAGCCAAGACCGAGGTACAGGGCTCCCTTTCGCTGGGGCCAACGTCCTGACTTTC.

This clonotype was detected only a few times. In DNA form, the CDR3 reads TGTGCCAGCAGTTCACAGGGCTACAATGAGCAGTTCTTC. Its protein product is CASSSQGYNEQFF. The chain employs TRBV27 and TRBJ2-1; weak D call: TRBD1 (6 bases). CDR3 size: 13 residues. Per the germline V gene, CDR1 is MNHEY and CDR2 is SMNVEV (reference sequence). Trimming stripped 4 bases from V and 3 bases from J, with 7 bases between.

This clonotype has just a few counts. The chain combines TRBV7-2 with TRBJ2-2; D remains ambiguous. The V end lost 1 base, the J end lost 4 bases, and 13 bases lay between the germline ends. The CDR3 spans 16 residues. Germline CDR1 SGHTA, CDR2 FQGNSA. CDR3 loop: CASSLEQAWGTGELFF. Written as DNA, the CDR3 is TGTGCCAGCAGCTTAGAGCAGGCGTGGGGCACCGGGGAGCTGTTTTTT.

This clonotype was seen repeatedly, ten times or more. V is TRBV20-1 and J is TRBJ2-2; D is possibly TRBD2 (6 bases). Germline assignment: CDR1 DFQATT and CDR2 SNEGSKA (reference sequence). This CDR3 comprises 14 residues. V was clipped by 5 bases and J by 3 bases, with 13 bases between them. The CDR3 DNA reads as TGCAGTGCTTTGGACTACCCACACACCGGGGAGCTGTTTTTT. Translation: CSALDYPHTGELFF.

This clonotype was observed at least ten times. The chain links TRBV29-1 to TRBJ2-2; 9 positions match TRBD1. The CDR3 is 13 amino acids. V dropped 5 bases and J dropped 5; count of bases not matched to a gene: 3. CDR1 and CDR2 (germline): SQVTM, ANQGSEA. The CDR3 region has the DNA TGCAGCGTTTATGACAGGGGGACCGGGGAGCTGTTTTTT. Translated: CSVYDRGTGELFF.

CDR3 sequence (DNA): TGCAGTGCAAACAGGGTCAGAGAGACCCAGTACTTC. It translates to CSANRVRETQYF. V and J are TRBV20-1 and TRBJ2-5, with D possibly matching TRBD1 (6 bases). Germline values: CDR1 DFQATT, CDR2 SNEGSKA (reference sequence). This CDR3 has 12 amino acids. The V and J ends lost 6 bases and 4 bases respectively, with 12 bases between them.

This clonotype was seen a handful of times. CDR3 in amino acids: CASRAGTARYEQYF. The DNA of the CDR3 is TGTGCCAGCAGGGCCGGGACGGCGCGCTACGAGCAGTACTTC. The rearrangement uses TRBV6-1 and TRBJ2-7; D is possibly TRBD1 or TRBD2 (5 bases each). Trimming pared 6 bases from V and 3 bases from J, leaving 15 bases between. Germline-derived CDR1 and CDR2 are MNHNS and SASEGT. This CDR3 has 14 amino acids.

V gene TRBV29-1 combines with J gene TRBJ2-7; 15 nucleotides match TRBD2. The CDR3 has 14 residues. V shed 4 bases and J 5 bases; nucleotides not matched to a gene: 3. Per the germline V gene, CDR1 is SQVTM and CDR2 is ANQGSEA. CDR3 protein: CSVGTSGRAHEQYF. DNA of the CDR3: TGCAGCGTTGGGACTAGCGGGAGGGCCCACGAGCAGTACTTC.

The gene calls are TRBV7-6 and TRBJ2-2; 8 bases map to TRBD1. CDR3 length equals 15 residues. V lost 4 bases and J lost 3; bases outside the gene matches: 4. Per the germline V gene, CDR1 is SGHVS and CDR2 is FNYEAQ. CDR3 DNA: TGTGCCAGCAGCTCGAGACAGGGGCACACCGGGGAGCTGTTTTTT. Its translation: CASSSRQGHTGELFF.

The chain uses TRBV20-1 and TRBJ2-5; possibly TRBD2 for D (6 bases). V dropped 5 bases and J dropped 2 bases, with 12 bases sitting between them. The CDR3 loop spans 13 amino acids. Germline CDR1 reads DFQATT; CDR2 reads SNEGSKA (reference sequence). CDR3 protein: CSARLVVQETQYF. In nucleotides, the CDR3 is TGCAGTGCTCGACTAGTAGTGCAAGAGACCCAGTACTTC.

J is TRBJ2-7 and V is TRBV7-2; no firm D call. Germline loops: CDR1 SGHTA, CDR2 FQGNSA. The CDR3 length is 13 residues. Trimming stripped 1 base from V and 3 bases from J, with 7 bases between. The CDR3 reads CASSLVLYYEQYF. In DNA, the CDR3 is TGTGCCAGCAGCTTAGTTCTATACTACGAGCAGTACTTC. The whole variable domain, remainder taken from reference TRBV7-2 and TRBJ2-7, is GAGVSQSPSNKVTEKGKDVELRCDPISGHTALYWYRQSLGQGLEFLIYFQGNSAPDKSGLPSDRFSAERTGGSVSTLTIQRTQQEDSAVYLCASSLVLYYEQYFGPGTRLTVT.

The rearrangement joins TRBV6-2 or TRBV6-3 to TRBJ2-1; 11 bases agree with TRBD2. The V and J ends lost 2 bases and 1 base, in that order; junction bases with no gene match: 7. Germline V gene lookup returns CDR1 MNHEY and CDR2 SVGEGT. The CDR3 is made up of 18 amino acids. The DNA for the CDR3 is TGTGCCAGCAGTTACGATCTAGCGGGGGGCCGTTCCTACAATGAGCAGTTCTTC. Translating gives CASSYDLAGGRSYNEQFF.

To note about this clonotype: This may come from a read error, since a much larger clone is one base off. This sequence joins TRBV5-5 and TRBJ2-5, with D perhaps TRBD2 (6 bases). The CDR3 loop spans 14 amino acids. The V end lost 2 bases, the J end lost 4 bases, and 12 bases lay between the germline ends. The germline V gene encodes CDR1 SGHKS and CDR2 YYEKEE (reference sequence). The DNA for the CDR3 is TGTGCCAGCAGCTTCGGACTACTTCGAGAGACCCAGTACTTC. Amino acid sequence: CASSFGLLRETQYF.

Here the CDR3 DNA reads TGCGCCAGCAGCACGGGGACGGATAGCAATCAGCCCCAGCATTTT. Protein sequence: CASSTGTDSNQPQHF. This sequence joins TRBV5-1 and TRBJ1-5; D is possibly TRBD1 (5 bases). Germline assignment: CDR1 SGHRS and CDR2 YFSETQ. This CDR3 contains 15 residues. Trimming took 4 bases from V and 0 from J, leaving 11 bases between them.

The V and J genes are TRBV5-1 and TRBJ2-1; TRBD2 aligns across 11 bases. V gave up 4 bases and J gave up 7 bases; unmatched junction bases: 10. Germline CDR1 SGHRS, CDR2 YFSETQ. The CDR3 is 16 amino acids. CDR3 bases: TGCGCCAGCAGCGCCGAACTAGCGGGGGTGAGGAATGAGCAGTTCTTC. Its protein is CASSAELAGVRNEQFF.

The chain links TRBV12-5 to TRBJ2-3; D unresolved. Deletions cut 5 bases from V and 5 bases from J, with 11 bases between. The CDR3 length is 13 residues. Looked up from germline, CDR1 is LGHNT and CDR2 is FRNRAP. The CDR3 sequence: CASGPDHGDTQYF. CDR3 coding DNA: TGTGCTAGTGGTCCCGATCACGGAGATACGCAGTATTTT.

This clonotype was seen many times. The V gene is TRBV2, the J gene TRBJ1-4, with D unresolved. The CDR3 sequence is 16 residues long. Between the trimmed V and J ends, which lost 2 bases and 2 bases, there was a span of 12 bases. Germline lookup yields CDR1 SNHLY and CDR2 FYNNEI. For the CDR3, the DNA is TGTGCCAGCAGTGAATCAAGCTGGAGGACTAATGAAAAACTGTTTTTT. Translation: CASSESSWRTNEKLFF.

The chain carries TRBV4-3 and TRBJ1-6, with D possibly matching TRBD1 (5 bases). The CDR3 covers 16 residues. Trimming removed 4 bases at V and 4 bases at J, with 14 bases between. Germline V gene lookup returns CDR1 LGHNA and CDR2 YSLEER. The CDR3 DNA reads TGCGCCAGCAGCCTAAAGCGACAGTCATATAATTCACCCCTCCACTTT. This translates into CASSLKRQSYNSPLHF.

A word on this clonotype: This likely comes from a read error, as the CDR3 has no conserved phenylalanine or tryptophan at its end. No DNA is shown, since the ends of the CDR3 on it are uncertain; the CDR3 is the one TCRdb lists. The chain carries TRBV7-9 and TRBJ2-1; TRBD2 reflects the table's D call only, with no check against the DNA. Termini included, the CDR3 measures 13 amino acids. CDR1 SEHNR and CDR2 FQNEAQ come from the germline V gene (reference sequence). The CDR3 spells CASSLGRLAGPPI.

This chain links TRBV4-1 with TRBJ2-3, with a weak D call TRBD2 (6 bases). This CDR3 is built from 17 residues. Germline CDR1 and CDR2: MGHRA and YSYEKL. Trimming removed 3 bases from V and 0 bases from J, with 16 bases in between. CDR3 bases: TGCGCCAGCAGCCAGGGGAGAGGGAGGAGTAGCACAGATACGCAGTATTTT. This translates into CASSQGRGRSSTDTQYF.

This clonotype was seen many times. This chain joins TRBV10-3 and TRBJ2-1; 8 nucleotides agree with TRBD2. CDR1 ENHRY and CDR2 SYGVKD come from the germline V gene. After removal of 1 base from V and 5 bases from J, the junction contained 10 bases not matched to a gene. CDR3 length: 17 amino acids. The CDR3, as DNA: TGTGCCATCAGTGAGTTGTACCTTAGCGGGACTGACAATGAGCAGTTCTTC. Its translation: CAISELYLSGTDNEQFF.

The CDR3 sequence is CSARGVLSTDTQYF. Here the CDR3 DNA reads TGCAGTGCTAGAGGGGTACTGAGCACAGATACGCAGTATTTT. This chain links TRBV20-1 with TRBJ2-3; D not resolved. V was clipped by 1 base and J by 0 bases, with 8 bases between them. CDR3 size: 14 residues. In germline, CDR1 is DFQATT, CDR2 SNEGSKA (reference sequence).

The rearrangement links TRBV7-9 to TRBJ1-1; no definite D call. The ends were cut back, 2 bases at V and 3 bases at J, with 13 bases in the middle. The germline V gene encodes CDR1 SEHNR and CDR2 FQNEAQ (reference sequence). The CDR3 spans 15 residues. CDR3 residues: CASSLWVGSDTEAFF. CDR3 in DNA: TGTGCCAGCAGCTTATGGGTGGGGTCGGACACTGAAGCTTTCTTT.

This chain connects TRBV3-1 to TRBJ2-1; weak D call: TRBD2 (7 bases). The CDR3 consists of 16 residues. Trimming cost V 1 base and J 6 bases, with 16 bases left between them. Germline V gene lookup returns CDR1 LGHDT and CDR2 YNNKEL (reference sequence). The CDR3 loop reads CASSQGSGGFGNEQFF. Written as DNA, the CDR3 is TGTGCCAGCAGCCAAGGTTCGGGGGGCTTTGGCAATGAGCAGTTCTTC.

The sample holds a few counts of this clonotype. The gene calls are TRBV9 and TRBJ2-7, with TRBD1 as a possible D gene (6 bases). The V gene lost 2 bases and the J gene lost 8 bases, with 20 bases spanning the gap. Germline CDR1 is SGDLS and CDR2 is YYNGEE. This CDR3 is built from 15 residues. The CDR3 DNA is TGTGCCAGCAGCGTGAACGGGGACATTACAATCAAGCAGTACTTC. Its protein is CASSVNGDITIKQYF.